This TCR beta chain emerged from a study of neurological immune-mediated disorders. The cDNA was generated through 5'RACE incorporating 10-nucleotide random UMIs. The yield of each sequencing run was over 190 million TCR-beta sequences from 15-18 subjects. Via MiXCR, TCRdb re-called the 5' RACE reads, giving one row per CDR3 protein. Among some 61,000 distinct CDR3 sequences, roughly 3.9% were seen once, and the ten largest hold 1.3%. Germline lookup yields CDR1 DFQATT and CDR2 SNEGSKA (reference sequence). Trimming took off 0 bases at V and 4 bases at J, with 8 bases between the two ends. This CDR3 is built from 13 residues. This clonotype was detected many times.

The receptor was derived from a man aged 25 to 40 with multiple sclerosis. This rearrangement joins TRBV20-1 to TRBJ2-3; TRBD1 is a possible D gene (5 bases). Sequencing input: PBMCs. The CDR3 protein is CSARDMGPDTQYF. The CDR3 bases are TGCAGTGCTAGAGATATGGGGCCAGATACGCAGTATTTT.